These 22 T cell receptor beta chains were sequenced from one sample in a study of beta chain features in type 1 diabetes. Investigators reverse transcribed all isolated RNA, so they sequenced expressed TCRB transcripts. The assay was immunoSEQ multiplex PCR, and TCRdb's table has in-frame clones only and misses some. The repertoire holds around 300,000 clones, with around 7.8% as singletons. The source material was central memory CD4+ T cells from blood. The receptors here all came from a woman under 30 in good health.

V is TRBV6-5 and J is TRBJ2-5; D gene ambiguous. With the DNA end fitting TRBJ2-7 better, the J assignment may be wrong. CDR1 is MNHEY and CDR2 is SVGAGI in the germline V gene. CDR3 length: 14 amino acids. CDR3 loop: CASSLGSPAYEQYF. The CDR3 DNA is TGTGCCAGCAGTTTGGGCAGCCCCGCCTACGAGCAGTACTTC.

This clone was seen a few times. V and J are TRBV18 and TRBJ1-2; no definite D call. This CDR3 is 14 amino acids long. CDR1 is KGHSH and CDR2 is LQKENI in the germline V gene. Trimming removed 2 bases at V and 3 bases at J, with 10 bases between. In nucleotides, the CDR3 is TGTGCCAGCTCACCAGTTTCGGCAGACTATGGCTACACCTTC. Its translation is CASSPVSADYGYTF. Variable domain in full (rest from reference TRBV18 and TRBJ1-2): NAGVMQNPRHLVRRRGQEARLRCSPMKGHSHVYWYRQLPEEGLKFMVYLQKENIIDESGMPKERFSAEFPKEGPSILRIQQVVRGDSAAYFCASSPVSADYGYTFGSGTRLTVV.

This clone was found many times. This chain links TRBV18 with TRBJ1-2; TRBD1 is a possible D gene (5 bases). There are 13 residues in the CDR3. Germline CDR1 is KGHSH and CDR2 is LQKENI. Trimming shortened V by 3 bases and J by 4 bases, and 9 bases separated the two germline ends. The CDR3 spells CASSPGTLYGYTF. The DNA for the CDR3 is TGTGCCAGCTCACCGGGGACCCTCTATGGCTACACCTTC.

The chain carries TRBV19 and TRBJ2-1, with TRBD2 matching 8 bases. Germline CDR1 is LNHDA and CDR2 is SQIVND (reference sequence). After removal of 6 bases from V and 8 bases from J, the junction contained 6 bases not matched to a gene. The CDR3 consists of 13 residues. The CDR3 here is CASRRTSKDEQFF. The DNA of the CDR3 is TGTGCCAGTAGGCGGACTAGCAAAGATGAGCAGTTCTTC.

The rearrangement links TRBV19 to TRBJ2-5, with D perhaps assigned TRBD1 or TRBD2 (5 bases each). V shed 5 bases and J shed 5 bases, with 15 bases lying between them. Germline lookup yields CDR1 LNHDA and CDR2 SQIVND (reference sequence). The CDR3 covers 14 residues. Here the CDR3 reads CASSASRGVETQYF. The DNA of the CDR3 is TGTGCCAGTAGTGCCTCGAGGGGCGTGGAGACCCAGTACTTC.

V gene TRBV5-1 combines with J gene TRBJ2-3; TRBD1 agrees at 7 bases. The length of the CDR3 is 11 residues. Losses at the gene ends were 2 bases for V and 13 bases for J; bases not matched to a gene: 4. The germline V gene has CDR1 SGHRS and CDR2 YFSETQ. CDR3 loop: CASSFGTAEYF. CDR3 in DNA: TGCGCCAGCAGCTTCGGGACAGCGGAGTATTTT.

The chain has TRBV15 and TRBJ2-5; 7 bases match TRBD1. CDR1 LNHNV and CDR2 YYDKDF come from the germline V gene (reference sequence). Trimming took 7 bases from V and 4 from J; bases not matched to a gene: 6. The CDR3 sequence is 13 residues long. CDR3 in amino acids: CATNRQGSETQYF. In DNA, the CDR3 is TGTGCCACCAACCGACAGGGCTCAGAGACCCAGTACTTC.

This clone was seen at least ten times. Different DNA sequences within this sample yield the same CDR3. CDR3 bases: TGCGCCAGCAGCTTGCTAGGGCAGGATGGCTACACCTTC. This encodes CASSLLGQDGYTF. V and J are TRBV5-1 and TRBJ1-2; no definite D call. V lost 1 base to trimming and J lost 6 bases, with 10 bases between them. The CDR3 loop spans 13 amino acids. CDR1 and CDR2 from the germline V gene are SGHRS and YFSETQ.

The rearrangement joins TRBV30 to TRBJ2-3; D perhaps matches TRBD2 (6 bases). This CDR3 is built from 13 residues. Germline CDR1 reads GTSNPN; CDR2 reads SVGIG (reference sequence). V was pared by 2 bases and J by 4 bases, with 10 bases between. CDR3 region: CAWSPRRADTQYF. DNA for the CDR3: TGTGCCTGGAGTCCGAGGAGGGCAGATACGCAGTATTTT.

This clone appeared a few times. The chain joins TRBV11-2 to TRBJ2-7; D perhaps matches TRBD1 (6 bases). The CDR3 runs 15 residues. Germline CDR1 and CDR2: SGHAT and FQNNGV. V lost 5 bases and J lost 3, with 17 bases in between. CDR3 residues: CASSVPRGSVYEQYF. In DNA, the CDR3 is TGTGCCAGCAGCGTACCCAGGGGATCGGTCTACGAGCAGTACTTC.

This clone was seen a handful of times. The chain combines TRBV4-2 with TRBJ2-5; 7 bases agree with TRBD2. CDR3 length equals 17 residues. V lost 0 bases to trimming and J lost 2 bases; unmatched junction nucleotides: 9. Per germline, CDR1 LGHNA and CDR2 YNFKEQ. CDR3 nucleotide sequence: TGTGCCAGCAGCCAAGATCCAGCGGGGAACACTCAAGAGACCCAGTACTTC. Encoded protein: CASSQDPAGNTQETQYF.

V is TRBV5-6 and J is TRBJ2-4; 8 bases fit TRBD1. Germline CDR1 reads SGHDT; CDR2 reads YYEEEE. The CDR3 spans 14 residues. The ends lost 4 bases at V and 8 bases at J; junction bases unmatched: 8. As DNA, the CDR3 is TGTGCCAGCAGCCGAGGACAGGGTGGGTACATTCAGTACTTC. It specifies CASSRGQGGYIQYF.

This clone was recorded many times. V gene TRBV7-6 combines with J gene TRBJ2-1; TRBD2 aligns across 8 bases. The germline V gene encodes CDR1 SGHVS and CDR2 FNYEAQ. With 1 base clipped from V and 7 bases from J, the junction kept 9 bases outside the gene matches. The CDR3 sequence is 16 residues long. The CDR3: CASSLGGLGGWNEQFF. The CDR3 DNA follows: TGTGCCAGCAGCTTAGGGGGACTAGGTGGGTGGAATGAGCAGTTCTTC.

The chain employs TRBV27 and TRBJ1-1; D unresolved. The CDR3 spans 14 residues. Between the trimmed V and J ends, which lost 2 bases and 1 base, there was a span of 8 bases. Germline V gives CDR1 MNHEY, CDR2 SMNVEV (reference sequence). The CDR3 loop is CASSLAVGNTEAFF. CDR3 bases: TGTGCCAGCAGTTTAGCGGTGGGGAACACTGAAGCTTTCTTT.

In its sample, this clone was seen a few times. The gene calls are TRBV7-9 and TRBJ1-1; D possibly corresponds to TRBD1 (5 bases). V was pared by 8 bases and J by 7 bases, with 14 bases between. The CDR3 has 12 residues. Germline V lookup: CDR1 SEHNR, CDR2 FQNEAQ (reference sequence). The CDR3 region is CASSKGRLEAFF. The CDR3 DNA reads TGTGCCAGCTCCAAGGGACGGCTTGAAGCTTTCTTT.

At least ten counts were recorded for this clone. V usage is TRBV4-3 and J usage is TRBJ2-7; D not resolved. Trimming took 0 bases from V and 2 from J, leaving 11 bases between them. This CDR3 has 15 amino acids. Germline CDR1 LGHNA, CDR2 YSLEER. The CDR3 here is CASSQDRLGTYEQYF. The CDR3 bases are TGCGCCAGCAGCCAAGATCGGCTGGGAACCTACGAGCAGTACTTC.

This clone came up a few times. This chain uses TRBV7-2 with TRBJ1-4; D perhaps matches TRBD1 (6 bases). This CDR3 spans 16 amino acids. Per the germline V gene, CDR1 is SGHTA and CDR2 is FQGNSA. Trimming pared 4 bases from V and 7 bases from J, leaving 19 bases between. CDR3 amino acids: CASSSTLTLGGEKLFF. The CDR3 region has the DNA TGTGCCAGCAGCTCCACCCTCACCTTAGGGGGTGAAAAACTGTTTTTT.

The chain combines TRBV2 with TRBJ1-4; perhaps TRBD1 as D (5 bases). The CDR3 extends over 13 amino acids. The germline CDR1 and CDR2 sequences are SNHLY and FYNNEI. Deletions cut 1 base from V and 11 bases from J, with 11 bases between. In DNA, the CDR3 is TGTGCCAGCAGTGAAGGCAGAGAGGGGAAACTGTTTTTT. Encoded protein: CASSEGREGKLFF.

This clone was recorded a few times. The chain has TRBV7-2 and TRBJ1-2, with TRBD1 as a possible D gene (6 bases). The germline V and J ends were trimmed by 3 bases and 6 bases, with 11 bases remaining between them. CDR3 length: 13 residues. Germline V gene data show CDR1 as SGHTA and CDR2 as FQGNSA. CDR3 in amino acids: CASSFSRDNGYTF. Written as DNA, the CDR3 is TGTGCCAGCAGCTTCTCCCGGGACAATGGCTACACCTTC.

This clone was observed a few times. The CDR3 DNA is TGTGCCAGCAGCTATTTGGGGGCCCACCCCGGGGAGCTGTTTTTT. Its protein is CASSYLGAHPGELFF. The V call is TRBV7-2, the J call TRBJ2-2, with TRBD1 as a possible D gene (6 bases). Germline V lookup: CDR1 SGHTA, CDR2 FQGNSA. The CDR3 has 15 amino acids. V was pared by 4 bases and J by 6 bases, with 15 bases between.

The CDR3: CAWTRSRSDYYGYTF. In nucleotides, the CDR3 is TGTGCCTGGACTCGATCCCGGTCAGACTACTATGGCTACACCTTC. The chain couples TRBV30 to TRBJ1-2; unclear D gene. Germline values: CDR1 GTSNPN, CDR2 SVGIG (reference sequence). V was pared by 4 bases and J by 3 bases, with 18 bases between. This CDR3 spans 15 amino acids.

V and J are TRBV11-2 and TRBJ1-4, with a possible D match to TRBD1 (5 bases). Germline V CDR1 and CDR2: SGHAT, FQNNGV. The germline V and J ends were trimmed by 5 bases and 3 bases, with 16 bases remaining between them. This CDR3 contains 16 residues. CDR3 coding DNA: TGTGCCAGCAGCCCTCTTATCGGGGGGGCTAATGAAAAACTGTTTTTT. Its translation: CASSPLIGGANEKLFF.